These 29 T cell receptor beta chains were sequenced from one sample in a study of CD8+CD57+ T cells in acquired aplastic anemia. TCR beta VDJ combinations and CDR3 sequences were profiled from genomic DNA. TCRdb independently ran MiXCR on the reads; one entry per CDR3 protein. The sample shows about 120,000 distinct CDR3 sequences, 55% to 70% of them seen only once. For sequencing, patients were chosen who had shown expansion of CD8+CD57+ cells by flow cytometry. The source material was sorted CD4+, CD8+, or CD8+CD57+ T cells (not recorded which) from PBMCs. The origin of the receptors is a human donor with aplastic anemia.

This clonotype appeared a single time. The chain employs TRBV11-1 and TRBJ1-2; 8 bases are a match to TRBD1. The junction had 12 bases not matched to a gene; V was cut back by 5 bases and J by 1 base. In germline, CDR1 is SGHAT, CDR2 FQDESV (reference sequence). This CDR3 has 17 amino acids. Here the CDR3 DNA reads TGTGCCAGCAGCCCAGGGGGCACACAGCCTCTTAACTATGGCTACACCTTC. Protein sequence: CASSPGGTQPLNYGYTF.

Regarding this clonotype: A junction boundary mismatches the germline segment, possibly from a read error. The genes are TRBV2 and TRBJ2-7; possible D gene TRBD1, 6 bases. The CDR3 consists of 15 residues. Germline V gene lookup returns CDR1 SNHLY and CDR2 FYNNEI. The CDR3 sequence is CARRKPGHRTYDQYF. CDR3 nucleotides: TGTGCCAGAAGAAAGCCGGGACATCGTACCTACGATCAGTACTTC.

In this sample, this clonotype turned up a few times. The chain links TRBV2 to TRBJ2-1; TRBD2 matches at 14 bases. CDR1 SNHLY and CDR2 FYNNEI come from the germline V gene. This CDR3 has 14 residues. The V gene end was trimmed by 9 bases and the J gene end by 7 bases; junction bases not matched to a gene: 5. CDR3 DNA: TGTGCCAGAGGGACTAGCGGGAGTCGGAATGAGCAGTTCTTC. This codes for CARGTSGSRNEQFF.

This clonotype was seen once. The chain is built from TRBV11-1 and TRBJ2-1; no definite D call. V lost 5 bases and J lost 8, with 16 bases in between. The CDR3 sequence is 14 residues long. Germline CDR1 SGHAT, CDR2 FQDESV (reference sequence). The CDR3 is CASSLRVNVDEQFF. The CDR3 coding sequence is TGTGCCAGCAGCCTCCGAGTAAATGTAGATGAGCAGTTCTTC.

The rearrangement joins TRBV2 to TRBJ1-1, with D possibly matching TRBD1 (5 bases). Germline CDR1 SNHLY, CDR2 FYNNEI. The CDR3 is 14 residues long. Trimming left V 0 bases short and J 8 bases short, with 13 bases between. The CDR3 DNA sequence: TGTGCCAGCAGTGAAGCGGGGGAAACAGGAGAAGCTTTCTTT. It yields the protein CASSEAGETGEAFF.

V and J are TRBV7-9 and TRBJ2-7; D may correspond to TRBD1 or TRBD2 (5 bases each). This CDR3 is 11 amino acids long. Germline CDR1 is SEHNR and CDR2 is FQNEAQ (reference sequence). The ends were cut back, 6 bases at V and 7 bases at J, with 10 bases in the middle. CDR3 bases: TGTGCCAGCAGTCGGGGCTGGGAGCAGTACTTC. Protein sequence: CASSRGWEQYF.

DNA of the CDR3: TGTGCCACCAGCAGAGACCACACACCGGGCCGAGGAGCTTTCTTT. Its protein is CATSRDHTPGRGAFF. This sequence joins TRBV15 and TRBJ1-1; D remains ambiguous. Between the trimmed V and J ends, which lost 0 bases and 10 bases, there was a span of 18 bases. This CDR3 contains 15 residues. Germline lookup yields CDR1 LNHNV and CDR2 YYDKDF (reference sequence).

This rearrangement joins TRBV2 to TRBJ2-7; TRBD1 agrees at 10 bases. Looked up from germline, CDR1 is SNHLY and CDR2 is FYNNEI. The J segment lost 5 bases and the V segment lost 7 bases, leaving 8 bases of the junction unmatched. The CDR3 is 14 amino acids. In DNA, the CDR3 is TGTGCCAGCACCCCGGGACAGGGGATCCACGAGCAGTACTTC. It codes for CASTPGQGIHEQYF.

This clonotype was picked up many times. The chain recombines TRBV29-1 with TRBJ2-3, with D hard to call. The CDR3 is 12 residues long. Germline CDR1 reads SQVTM; CDR2 reads ANQGSEA. V lost 5 bases to trimming and J lost 5 bases, with 11 bases between them. The CDR3 DNA reads as TGCAGCGTTTCACGATTCGGAGATACGCAGTATTTT. Residues: CSVSRFGDTQYF.

With regard to this clonotype: Just one base apart from a much larger clone, this may be a read error. The V and J genes are TRBV6-1 and TRBJ1-1; D call uncertain. Germline CDR1 is MNHNS and CDR2 is SASEGT. Between the trimmed V and J ends, which lost 6 bases and 4 bases, there was a span of 12 bases. The length of the CDR3 is 13 residues. The CDR3 reads CASRQSVGTEAFF. CDR3 bases: TGTGCCAGCAGGCAGTCGGTAGGCACTGAAGCTTTCTTT.

The chain joins TRBV7-2 to TRBJ1-2; TRBD1 is a possible D gene (5 bases). The CDR3 consists of 12 residues. Germline CDR1 and CDR2: SGHTA and FQGNSA. Trimming took 4 bases from V and 7 from J, leaving 10 bases between them. The CDR3 nucleotides are TGTGCCAGCAGCTCCCTGACAGTTGGCTACACCTTC. Its protein product is CASSSLTVGYTF.

J is TRBJ2-7 and V is TRBV7-8; D is perhaps TRBD2 (6 bases). The V gene lost 0 bases and the J gene lost 2 bases, with 8 bases spanning the gap. Germline V CDR1 and CDR2: SGHVS, FQNEAQ. The CDR3 has 14 amino acids. In nucleotides, the CDR3 is TGTGCCAGCAGCTTAGCCCGGGGGACCTACGAGCAGTACTTC. It translates to CASSLARGTYEQYF.

This clonotype was seen ten or more times. The chain links TRBV27 to TRBJ2-7; 8 positions match TRBD1. The CDR3 consists of 15 residues. In germline, CDR1 is MNHEY, CDR2 SMNVEV (reference sequence). The V gene end was trimmed by 3 bases and the J gene end by 3 bases; junction bases not matched to a gene: 7. This CDR3 reads CASSFSGTGDYEQYF. The DNA of the CDR3 is TGTGCCAGCAGTTTCTCTGGGACAGGTGACTACGAGCAGTACTTC.

The table lists this clonotype with many counts. In nucleotides, the CDR3 is TGTGCCAGCAGTTACTGGGAGGGACAGGCCCAAGAGACCCAGTACTTC. Translation: CASSYWEGQAQETQYF. The chain joins TRBV6-5 to TRBJ2-5; tentative D call: TRBD1 (8 bases). Per germline, CDR1 MNHEY and CDR2 SVGAGI. V dropped 1 base and J dropped 1 base, with 13 bases sitting between them. CDR3 size: 16 residues.

A note on this clonotype: Just one base apart from a much larger clone, this may be a read error. V usage is TRBV6-1 and J usage is TRBJ2-7, with D perhaps matching TRBD2 (6 bases). The germline CDR1 and CDR2 sequences are MNHNS and SASEGT. Trimming cost V 5 bases and J 6 bases, with 20 bases left between them. The CDR3 extends over 15 amino acids. CDR3 protein: CASSPLAYEGIEQYF. DNA for the CDR3: TGTGCCAGCAGTCCCCTAGCGTACGAAGGGATCGAGCAGTACTTC.

The chain has TRBV25-1 and TRBJ2-7; D unresolved. The CDR3 is 13 residues long. V was trimmed by 6 bases and J by 2 bases, leaving 11 bases between them. Germline CDR1 is MGHDK and CDR2 is SYGVNS. This CDR3 reads CASRKDPAYEQYF. For the CDR3, the DNA is TGTGCCAGCAGGAAGGACCCGGCCTACGAGCAGTACTTC.

This rearrangement joins TRBV7-6 to TRBJ2-7; D unclear. V was trimmed by 6 bases and J by 0 bases, leaving 6 bases between them. Germline V gives CDR1 SGHVS, CDR2 FNYEAQ. This CDR3 has 12 residues. CDR3 residues: CASSYNSYEQYF. In DNA form, the CDR3 reads TGTGCCAGCAGTTACAACTCCTACGAGCAGTACTTC.

As concerns this clonotype: A much larger clone is a single base away; this may be a read error. CDR3 protein: CASSLDPRNEQFF. The CDR3 DNA sequence: TGTGCCAGCAGCTTAGACCCCAGGAATGAGCAGTTCTTC. The chain uses TRBV7-9 and TRBJ2-1; no clear D gene. CDR1 and CDR2 from the germline V gene are SEHNR and FQNEAQ (reference sequence). This CDR3 spans 13 amino acids. Trimming removed 1 base at V and 7 bases at J, with 8 bases between.

The chain recombines TRBV29-1 with TRBJ2-7; 11 bases map to TRBD1. V gave up 6 bases and J gave up 2 bases; unmatched junction bases: 3. CDR1 SQVTM and CDR2 ANQGSEA come from the germline V gene. The CDR3 has 13 residues. The CDR3 loop reads CSVGGQGAYEQYF. For the CDR3, the DNA is TGCAGCGTAGGGGGACAGGGGGCCTACGAGCAGTACTTC.

This clonotype was seen repeatedly, ten times or more. This chain links TRBV2 with TRBJ1-1; no firm D call. The CDR3 sequence is 11 residues long. The germline V gene has CDR1 SNHLY and CDR2 FYNNEI. The V gene lost 7 bases and the J gene lost 7 bases, with 10 bases spanning the gap. CDR3 residues: CASIPQYEAFF. CDR3 DNA: TGTGCCAGCATCCCGCAGTATGAAGCTTTCTTT.

This clonotype was seen a handful of times. The chain has TRBV7-3 and TRBJ1-1, with no clear D. Trimming took 8 bases from V and 1 from J, leaving 11 bases between them. CDR1 is SGHTA, CDR2 FQGTGA, per germline. The CDR3 consists of 13 residues. The CDR3: CASRFGQNTEAFF. CDR3 sequence (DNA): TGTGCCAGCCGGTTTGGGCAGAACACTGAAGCTTTCTTT.

This clonotype has ten or more counts. The chain recombines TRBV29-1 with TRBJ2-3; a possible D gene is TRBD1 (6 bases). The CDR3 consists of 16 residues. The germline V and J ends were trimmed by 0 bases and 2 bases, with 15 bases remaining between them. Germline V gives CDR1 SQVTM, CDR2 ANQGSEA. The CDR3 spells CSVEDPWDINTDTQYF. As DNA, the CDR3 is TGCAGCGTTGAAGATCCGTGGGACATCAACACAGATACGCAGTATTTT.

V usage is TRBV10-2 and J usage is TRBJ1-2; perhaps TRBD1 as D (5 bases). CDR3 length: 18 amino acids. The germline CDR1 and CDR2 sequences are WSHSY and SAAADI. V lost 7 bases to trimming and J lost 0 bases, with 24 bases between them. CDR3 protein: CASKSTPGTLETNYGYTF. DNA for the CDR3: TGCGCCAGCAAATCCACTCCCGGGACCCTTGAGACTAACTATGGCTACACCTTC.

This chain joins TRBV7-6 and TRBJ2-5; D is ambiguous. Germline V CDR1 and CDR2: SGHVS, FNYEAQ. Trimming shortened V by 5 bases and J by 0 bases, and 10 bases separated the two germline ends. The CDR3 is made up of 14 amino acids. The CDR3 loop reads CASSRSSDQETQYF. DNA for the CDR3: TGTGCCAGCAGCCGATCGTCGGACCAAGAGACCCAGTACTTC.

The chain is built from TRBV27 and TRBJ1-1, with TRBD1 matching 7 bases. V was clipped by 6 bases and J by 6 bases; unmatched bases: 7. This CDR3 is built from 13 residues. CDR1 is MNHEY and CDR2 is SMNVEV in the germline V gene (reference sequence). In DNA form, the CDR3 reads TGTGCCAGCAGGAGAGGGGGCGCATCTGAAGCTTTCTTT. This encodes CASRRGGASEAFF.

J is TRBJ2-7 and V is TRBV5-1, with 11 bases lining up with TRBD2. The CDR3 consists of 13 residues. Trimming took 1 base from V and 7 from J; bases not matched to a gene: 1. The germline V gene has CDR1 SGHRS and CDR2 YFSETQ. CDR3 in amino acids: CASSLRLAGEQYF. The CDR3 nucleotides are TGCGCCAGCAGCTTGAGACTAGCGGGGGAGCAGTACTTC. Together with reference TRBV5-1 and TRBJ2-7, the CDR3 gives the full variable domain: KAGVTQTPRYLIKTRGQQVTLSCSPISGHRSVSWYQQTPGQGLQFLFEYFSETQRNKGNFPGRFSGRQFSNSRSEMNVSTLELGDSALYLCASSLRLAGEQYFGPGTRLTVT.

The V gene is TRBV9, the J gene TRBJ1-2; D possibly corresponds to TRBD1 (6 bases). The V end was cut by 1 base, the J end by 5 bases, with 9 bases between. CDR3 length: 13 residues. The V gene's germline CDR1 is SGDLS and CDR2 YYNGEE. CDR3 region: CASSVRTGYGYTF. CDR3 sequence (DNA): TGTGCCAGCAGCGTAAGAACAGGGTATGGCTACACCTTC.

This chain connects TRBV20-1 to TRBJ1-1; D is ambiguous. The CDR3 is 11 amino acids. Trimming left V 1 base short and J 4 bases short, with 4 bases between. Germline V gives CDR1 DFQATT, CDR2 SNEGSKA (reference sequence). Here the CDR3 reads CSARGGTEAFF. The CDR3, as DNA: TGCAGTGCTAGAGGGGGCACTGAAGCTTTCTTT.

The V and J genes are TRBV15 and TRBJ2-5; 8 bases match TRBD1. This CDR3 spans 15 amino acids. V lost 2 bases and J lost 1; bases outside the gene matches: 3. The V gene's germline CDR1 is LNHNV and CDR2 YYDKDF (reference sequence). Here the CDR3 DNA reads TGTGCCACCAGCAGACAGGGGGCCCCCCAAGAGACCCAGTACTTC. The encoded protein is CATSRQGAPQETQYF.